This T cell receptor beta chain was recorded in a study of identical twins. Deletions cut 0 bases from V and 4 bases from J, with 9 bases between. CDR1 is ENHRY and CDR2 is SYGVKD in the germline V gene. The CDR3 spans 14 residues. TCRdb recomputed calls from the 5' RACE reads with MiXCR, one row per CDR3 protein. The sample holds about 690,000 distinct CDR3 sequences, over 20% seen once. This clonotype was seen more than once but under ten times. This same sample was also part of a study on T cells expressing NK-cell markers.

The sequenced sample was PBMCs. This clonotype originated in a woman younger than 35 in good health. The rearrangement uses TRBV10-3 and TRBJ1-2; D might be TRBD1 (5 bases). The CDR3 region is CAISESQGGYGYTF. Here the CDR3 DNA reads TGTGCCATCAGTGAGTCCCAGGGTGGCTATGGCTACACCTTC.